What follows describes a single TCR beta chain. As processed by the authors: Quantification of nucleated cells was approximated via reference gene primer amplification. Here immunoSEQ multiplex PCR was the method, and the copy in TCRdb shows in-frame clones only, minus some. The V and J calls and clone size are taken from that table; D and trimming were inferred from the DNA. The data contain around 310,000 clones, approximately 88% of them singletons. This entry is derived from a study of blood T cell repertoires in COVID-19. Study information: Samples of COVID-19 (acute and convalescent) were obtained from the United States, Italy and Spain. From T cells, B-cell-depleted T cells, or PBMCs came the material, which was cDNA or gDNA.

The specimen sequenced was peripheral blood. The origin of this receptor is a woman aged 45-65 years with active or convalescent COVID-19.

The CDR3 bases are TGTGCCAGCAGTGAACGGACAGCCTATGGCTACACCTTC. As protein: CASSERTAYGYTF. The rearrangement joins TRBV25-1 to TRBJ1-2; D might be TRBD1 (6 bases). The CDR3 extends over 13 amino acids. CDR1 is MGHDK and CDR2 is SYGVNS in the germline V gene. Deletions cut 2 bases from V and 4 bases from J, with 8 bases between.